The rows below give T cell receptor beta chains drawn from one sample of a study of T cells in Graves' hyperthyroidism and ophthalmopathy. Using its own MiXCR run on the multiplex PCR reads, TCRdb lists one record per CDR3 protein. The repertoire holds more than 500,000 distinct CDR3 sequences, with 15% to 20% as singletons. The sequenced sample was blood. These receptors came from a woman in her 30s with Graves' ophthalmopathy. Each CDR3 is given with its conserved first and last residue. Fields, in order: CDR3 length, J gene, D gene, clone size, V gene, CDR3 protein, CDR3 DNA. A D gene is named only where the DNA matches it firmly. Clone size appears in some rows only: once, few, many, or a class for an expanded clone.

13	TRBJ1-1	-	many	TRBV11-3	CASSLDGSTEAFF	TGTGCCAGCAGCTTAGATGGATCAACTGAAGCTTTCTTT
15	TRBJ2-3	TRBD2	many	TRBV12-3/TRBV12-4	CASSQAGGGRNTQYF	TGTGCCAGCAGTCAAGCGGGAGGGGGGAGAAATACGCAGTATTTT
14	TRBJ1-1	TRBD1	few	TRBV6-1	CASSPLGQYTEAFF	TGTGCCAGCAGTCCCCTGGGACAGTACACTGAAGCTTTCTTT
14	TRBJ2-3	-	few	TRBV30	CAWRGPPSGDTQYF	TGTGCCTGGAGGGGCCCCCCCAGCGGAGATACGCAGTATTTT
13	TRBJ2-7	-	many	TRBV12-3/TRBV12-4	CASSFGEIYEQYF	TGTGCCAGCAGTTTCGGAGAAATCTACGAGCAGTACTTC
15	TRBJ2-3	TRBD1	many	TRBV7-2	CASSPDRGRTDTQYF	TGCGCCAGCAGCCCGGACAGGGGGAGGACAGATACGCAGTATTTT
13	TRBJ2-5	TRBD2	-	TRBV20-1	CSAGLAGQETQYF	TGCAGTGCAGGACTAGCGGGACAAGAGACCCAGTACTTC
12	TRBJ2-7	-	many	TRBV20-1	CSARWTDYEQYF	TGCAGTGCTAGATGGACAGATTACGAGCAGTACTTC
18	TRBJ2-7	-	many	TRBV20-1	CSAREGGRAETLSYEQYF	TGCAGTGCTAGAGAGGGGGGCCGGGCGGAGACTCTTTCCTACGAGCAGTACTTC
15	TRBJ2-4	-	-	TRBV5-1	CASSLDDMTKNIQYF	TGCGCCAGCAGCTTGGACGACATGACCAAAAACATTCAGTACTTC
14	TRBJ1-5	-	many	TRBV3-1	CASSQGGGEQPQHF	TGTGCCAGCAGCCAGGGGGGCGGTGAACAGCCCCAGCATTTT
14	TRBJ1-5	TRBD1	many	TRBV28	CASNLGTGVQPQHF	TGTGCCAGCAACCTCGGGACAGGGGTGCAGCCCCAGCATTTT
11	TRBJ1-1	-	many	TRBV3-1	CASSQGGEAFF	TGTGCCAGCAGCCAAGGCGGTGAAGCTTTCTTT
18	TRBJ2-1	TRBD2	-	TRBV10-1	CASSTGTSGREVYNEQFF	TGCGCCAGCAGCACCGGGACTAGCGGGAGGGAGGTCTACAATGAGCAGTTCTTC
15	TRBJ2-3	-	-	TRBV27	CASIPTPLATDTQYF	TGTGCCAGCATCCCGACCCCTCTAGCGACAGATACGCAGTATTTT
15	TRBJ2-7	TRBD1	many	TRBV7-2	CASSFDRDPSYEQYF	TGTGCCAGCAGCTTCGACAGGGACCCCTCCTACGAGCAGTACTTC
15	TRBJ2-7	TRBD1	many	TRBV12-3/TRBV12-4	CASSSRDREVYEQYF	TGTGCCAGCAGTTCGAGGGACAGGGAGGTTTACGAGCAGTACTTC
14	TRBJ1-3	TRBD1	many	TRBV28	CASTNRGAGNTIYF	TGTGCCAGCACCAACAGGGGGGCTGGAAACACCATATATTTT
14	TRBJ2-1	-	few	TRBV11-2	CASSPNGWFNEQFF	TGTGCCAGCAGCCCAAACGGGTGGTTCAATGAGCAGTTCTTC
12	TRBJ2-1	-	-	TRBV30	CAWEDLEGEQFF	TGTGCCTGGGAGGACCTCGAGGGTGAGCAGTTCTTC
17	TRBJ2-2	TRBD2	-	TRBV6-1	CASSPGLADLGTGELFF	TGTGCCAGCAGTCCGGGACTAGCTGACTTAGGGACCGGGGAGCTGTTTTTT